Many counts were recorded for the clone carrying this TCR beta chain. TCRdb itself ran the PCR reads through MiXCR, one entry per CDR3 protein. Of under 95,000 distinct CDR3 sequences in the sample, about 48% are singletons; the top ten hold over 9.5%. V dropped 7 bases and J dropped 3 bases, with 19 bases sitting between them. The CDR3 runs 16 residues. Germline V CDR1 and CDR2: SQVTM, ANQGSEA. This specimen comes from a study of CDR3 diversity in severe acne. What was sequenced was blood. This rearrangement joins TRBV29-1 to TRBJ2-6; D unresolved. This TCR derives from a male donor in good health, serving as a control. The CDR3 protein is CSAFLIGVSGANVLTF. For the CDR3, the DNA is TGCAGCGCCTTCTTGATAGGAGTTAGTGGGGCCAACGTCCTGACTTTC.